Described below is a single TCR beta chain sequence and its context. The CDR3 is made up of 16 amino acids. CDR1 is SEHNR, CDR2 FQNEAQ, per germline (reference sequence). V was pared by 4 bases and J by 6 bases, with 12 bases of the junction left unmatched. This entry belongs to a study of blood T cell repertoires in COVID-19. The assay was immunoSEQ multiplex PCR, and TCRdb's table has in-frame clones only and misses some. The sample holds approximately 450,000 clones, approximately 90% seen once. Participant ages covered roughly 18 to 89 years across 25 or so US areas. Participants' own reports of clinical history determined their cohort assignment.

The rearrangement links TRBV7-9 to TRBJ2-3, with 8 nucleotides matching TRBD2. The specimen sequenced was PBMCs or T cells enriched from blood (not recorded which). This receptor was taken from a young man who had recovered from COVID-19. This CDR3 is CASSSRTPGGLDTQYF. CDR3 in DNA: TGTGCCAGCAGCTCGAGGACACCGGGGGGGTTGGATACGCAGTATTTT.